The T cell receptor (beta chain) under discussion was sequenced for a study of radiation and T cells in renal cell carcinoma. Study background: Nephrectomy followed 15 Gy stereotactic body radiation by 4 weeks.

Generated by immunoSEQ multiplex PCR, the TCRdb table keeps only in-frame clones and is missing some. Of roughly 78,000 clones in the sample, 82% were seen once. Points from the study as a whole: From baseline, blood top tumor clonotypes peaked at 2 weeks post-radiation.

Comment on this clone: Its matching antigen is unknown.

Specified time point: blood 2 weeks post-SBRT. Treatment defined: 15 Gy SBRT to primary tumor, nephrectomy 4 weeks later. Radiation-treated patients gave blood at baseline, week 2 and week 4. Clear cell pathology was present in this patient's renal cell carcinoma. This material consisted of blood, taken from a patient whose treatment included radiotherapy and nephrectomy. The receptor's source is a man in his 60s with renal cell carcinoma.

The CDR3 coding sequence is TGTGCCAGCAGTTCGGCTGGAGGGGACCATCGGCCCCAGCATTTT. Its protein is CASSSAGGDHRPQHF. The chain recombines TRBV28 with TRBJ1-5; maybe TRBD1 (5 bases). The germline V and J ends were trimmed by 4 bases and 9 bases, with 19 bases remaining between them. Germline assignment: CDR1 MDHEN and CDR2 SYDVKM. The CDR3 covers 15 residues.